Shown below are 9 T cell receptor beta chains from a single sample sequenced in a study of blood T cell repertoires in COVID-19. TCRdb's table, derived via immunoSEQ multiplex PCR, lists solely in-frame clones and lacks some. The table has around 42,000 clones, about four fifths seen once. Sequencing was performed on peripheral blood. These receptors all come from a woman in her sixties or seventies with acute or convalescent COVID-19.

V is TRBV4-1 and J is TRBJ1-3, with TRBD1 as a possible D gene (6 bases). V lost 0 bases and J lost 0, with 9 bases in between. Germline V gene sequence: CDR1 MGHRA, CDR2 YSYEKL. The CDR3 covers 16 residues. CDR3: CASSQEDRSSGNTIYF. The CDR3 region has the DNA TGCGCCAGCAGCCAAGAGGACAGAAGCTCTGGAAACACCATATATTTT.

The chain has TRBV7-2 and TRBJ2-1, with 8 bases matching TRBD2. The V gene end was trimmed by 4 bases and the J gene end by 9 bases; junction bases not matched to a gene: 8. Per germline, CDR1 SGHTA and CDR2 FQGNSA. The CDR3 extends over 14 amino acids. The CDR3 bases are TGTGCCAGCAGCTCCGTAGCGGGGTATGCTGAGCAGTTCTTC. This translates into CASSSVAGYAEQFF.

In its sample, this clone was seen a few times. The chain has TRBV3-1 (or the pseudogene TRBV3-2) and TRBJ2-7, with TRBD2 identical over 10 bases. V shed 1 base, J shed 3 bases, and the junction held 6 bases outside the gene matches. Germline lookup yields CDR1 LGHDT and CDR2 YNNKEL (reference sequence). The CDR3 length is 16 residues. The DNA for the CDR3 is TGTGCCAGCAGCCAAGGCGTTAGCGGGAGGTACTACGAGCAGTACTTC. Protein sequence: CASSQGVSGRYYEQYF.

This chain joins TRBV11-2 and TRBJ1-3; D is perhaps TRBD1 (5 bases). This CDR3 is 15 amino acids long. The V end lost 4 bases, the J end lost 5 bases, and 15 bases lay between the germline ends. CDR1 is SGHAT and CDR2 is FQNNGV in the germline V gene. The CDR3 sequence is CASSWTQRRRNTIYF. DNA of the CDR3: TGTGCCAGCAGCTGGACACAGAGACGAAGAAACACCATATATTTT.

The genes are TRBV18 and TRBJ1-3; D is uncertain. Germline assignment: CDR1 KGHSH and CDR2 LQKENI. V was cut by 2 bases and J by 0 bases, with 17 bases left in between. This CDR3 is 18 amino acids long. CDR3 loop: CASSPSLPGQSSGNTIYF. CDR3 in DNA: TGTGCCAGCTCACCAAGTCTCCCTGGCCAAAGCTCTGGAAACACCATATATTTT. The full variable domain, rest sourced from reference TRBV18 and TRBJ1-3, is NAGVMQNPRHLVRRRGQEARLRCSPMKGHSHVYWYRQLPEEGLKFMVYLQKENIIDESGMPKERFSAEFPKEGPSILRIQQVVRGDSAAYFCASSPSLPGQSSGNTIYFGEGSWLTVV.

To note about this clone: In the same sample, other DNA sequences code for this CDR3. J is TRBJ2-2 and V is TRBV7-9; D gene ambiguous. Germline CDR1 is SEHNR and CDR2 is FQNEAQ (reference sequence). The germline V and J ends were trimmed by 2 bases and 8 bases, with 3 bases remaining between them. CDR3 length equals 11 residues. The CDR3 region has the DNA TGTGCCAGCAGCTTATCGGGGGAGCTGTTTTTT. Protein: CASSLSGELFF.

This clone rates as medium-sized. CDR3 sequence: CASSADGDSPLHF. The CDR3 region has the DNA TGTGCCAGCAGTGCCGACGGGGATTCACCCCTCCACTTT. The J gene is TRBJ1-6, the V gene TRBV25-1; D is undetermined. The CDR3 totals 13 residues. The germline V gene has CDR1 MGHDK and CDR2 SYGVNS. V was trimmed by 4 bases and J by 8 bases, leaving 9 bases between them.

The chain links TRBV12-3 or TRBV12-4 to TRBJ1-2, with D tentatively TRBD1 (6 bases). Trimming shortened V by 5 bases and J by 2 bases, and 9 bases separated the two germline ends. CDR3 length: 13 amino acids. The DNA of the CDR3 is TGTGCCAGCAGTATCGGGACAAACTATGGCTACACCTTC. Translation: CASSIGTNYGYTF.

The V call is TRBV6-5, the J call TRBJ1-2; no clear D. The CDR3 consists of 14 residues. Germline CDR1 reads MNHEY; CDR2 reads SVGAGI. Trimming stripped 2 bases from V and 7 bases from J, with 14 bases between. The DNA for the CDR3 is TGTGCCAGCAGTTACGGCGGCGACCTCCGTGGCTACACCTTC. Encoded protein: CASSYGGDLRGYTF.